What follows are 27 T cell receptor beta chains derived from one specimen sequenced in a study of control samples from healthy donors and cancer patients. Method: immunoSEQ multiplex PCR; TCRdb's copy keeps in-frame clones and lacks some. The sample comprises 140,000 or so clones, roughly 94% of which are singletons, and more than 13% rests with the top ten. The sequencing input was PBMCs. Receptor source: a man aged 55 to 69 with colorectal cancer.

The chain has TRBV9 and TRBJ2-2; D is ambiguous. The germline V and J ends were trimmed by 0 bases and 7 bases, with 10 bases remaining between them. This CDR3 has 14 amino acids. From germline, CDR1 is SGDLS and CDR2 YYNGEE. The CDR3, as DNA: TGTGCCAGCAGCGTAGGCTGGGCGGACGGGGAGCTGTTTTTT. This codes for CASSVGWADGELFF.

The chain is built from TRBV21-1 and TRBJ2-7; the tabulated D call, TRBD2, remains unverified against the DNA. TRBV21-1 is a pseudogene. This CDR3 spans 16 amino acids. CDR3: CASSAPTGLAGDEQYF. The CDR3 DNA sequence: TGTGCCAGCAGCGCACCAACCGGACTAGCGGGGGACGAGCAGTACTTC.

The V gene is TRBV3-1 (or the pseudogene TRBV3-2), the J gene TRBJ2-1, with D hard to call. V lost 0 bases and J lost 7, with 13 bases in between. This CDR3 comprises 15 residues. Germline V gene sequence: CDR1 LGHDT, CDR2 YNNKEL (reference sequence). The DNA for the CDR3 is TGTGCCAGCAGCCAAGACCGCCTACGGGCGAATGAGCAGTTCTTC. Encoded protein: CASSQDRLRANEQFF.

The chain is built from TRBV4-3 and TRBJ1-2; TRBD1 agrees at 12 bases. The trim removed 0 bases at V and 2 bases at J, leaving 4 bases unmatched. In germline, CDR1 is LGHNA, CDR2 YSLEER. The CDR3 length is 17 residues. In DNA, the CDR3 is TGCGCCAGCAGCCAAGATCTTGGGACAGGGGGCAACTATGGCTACACCTTC. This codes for CASSQDLGTGGNYGYTF.

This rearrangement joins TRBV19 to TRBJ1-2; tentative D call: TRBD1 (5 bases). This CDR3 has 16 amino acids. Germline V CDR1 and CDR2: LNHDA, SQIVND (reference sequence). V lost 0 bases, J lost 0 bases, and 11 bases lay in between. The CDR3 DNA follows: TGTGCCAGTAGTATAGATCGCCGGGGACCTAACTATGGCTACACCTTC. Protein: CASSIDRRGPNYGYTF.

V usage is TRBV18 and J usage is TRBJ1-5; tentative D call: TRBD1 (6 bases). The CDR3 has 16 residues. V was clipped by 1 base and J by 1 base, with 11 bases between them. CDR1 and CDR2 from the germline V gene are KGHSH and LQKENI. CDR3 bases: TGTGCCAGCTCACCACGGGGGGGCAGGAGCAATCAGCCCCAGCATTTT. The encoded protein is CASSPRGGRSNQPQHF. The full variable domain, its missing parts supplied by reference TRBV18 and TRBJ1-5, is NAGVMQNPRHLVRRRGQEARLRCSPMKGHSHVYWYRQLPEEGLKFMVYLQKENIIDESGMPKERFSAEFPKEGPSILRIQQVVRGDSAAYFCASSPRGGRSNQPQHFGDGTRLSIL.

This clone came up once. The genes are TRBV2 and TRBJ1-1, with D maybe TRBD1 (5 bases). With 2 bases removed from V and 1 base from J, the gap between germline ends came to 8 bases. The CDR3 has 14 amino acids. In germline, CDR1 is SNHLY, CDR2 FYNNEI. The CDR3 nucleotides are TGTGCCAGCAGTGAAAGGGACGGGAACACTGAAGCTTTCTTT. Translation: CASSERDGNTEAFF.

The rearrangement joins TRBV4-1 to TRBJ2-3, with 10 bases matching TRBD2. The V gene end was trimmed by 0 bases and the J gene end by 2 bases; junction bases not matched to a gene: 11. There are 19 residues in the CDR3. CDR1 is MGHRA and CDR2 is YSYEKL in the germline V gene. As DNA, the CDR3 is TGCGCCAGCAGCCAAGATCGTAGGGAACTAGCGGGAAACACAGATACGCAGTATTTT. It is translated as CASSQDRRELAGNTDTQYF.

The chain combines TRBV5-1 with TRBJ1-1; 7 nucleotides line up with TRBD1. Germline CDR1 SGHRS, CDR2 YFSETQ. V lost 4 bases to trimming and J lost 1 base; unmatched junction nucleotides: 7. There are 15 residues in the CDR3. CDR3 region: CASSPTGSANTEAFF. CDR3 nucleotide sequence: TGCGCCAGCAGCCCGACAGGGAGTGCGAACACTGAAGCTTTCTTT.

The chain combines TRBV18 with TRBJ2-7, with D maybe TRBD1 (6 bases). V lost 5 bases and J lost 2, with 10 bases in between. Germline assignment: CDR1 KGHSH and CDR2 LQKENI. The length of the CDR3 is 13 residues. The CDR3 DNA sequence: TGTGCCAGCTCATTCGGACAGACCTACGAGCAGTACTTC. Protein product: CASSFGQTYEQYF. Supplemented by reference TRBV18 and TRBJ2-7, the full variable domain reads NAGVMQNPRHLVRRRGQEARLRCSPMKGHSHVYWYRQLPEEGLKFMVYLQKENIIDESGMPKERFSAEFPKEGPSILRIQQVVRGDSAAYFCASSFGQTYEQYFGPGTRLTVT.

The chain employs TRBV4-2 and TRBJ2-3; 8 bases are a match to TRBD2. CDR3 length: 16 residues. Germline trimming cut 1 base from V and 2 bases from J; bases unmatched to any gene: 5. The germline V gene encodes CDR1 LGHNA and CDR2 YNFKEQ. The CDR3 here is CASSQASSGVTDTQYF. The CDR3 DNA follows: TGTGCCAGCAGCCAAGCAAGTAGCGGGGTCACAGATACGCAGTATTTT.

CDR3 DNA sequence: TGCGCCAGCAGCGTCGGACAGGGGTGGGACGAGCAGTACTTC. Translation: CASSVGQGWDEQYF. The rearrangement joins TRBV5-1 to TRBJ2-7; 9 bases fit TRBD1. V was clipped by 4 bases and J by 5 bases; unmatched bases: 7. The CDR3 extends over 14 amino acids. Germline V gives CDR1 SGHRS, CDR2 YFSETQ. Using reference TRBV5-1 and TRBJ2-7 for the parts outside the CDR3, the full variable domain is KAGVTQTPRYLIKTRGQQVTLSCSPISGHRSVSWYQQTPGQGLQFLFEYFSETQRNKGNFPGRFSGRQFSNSRSEMNVSTLELGDSALYLCASSVGQGWDEQYFGPGTRLTVT.

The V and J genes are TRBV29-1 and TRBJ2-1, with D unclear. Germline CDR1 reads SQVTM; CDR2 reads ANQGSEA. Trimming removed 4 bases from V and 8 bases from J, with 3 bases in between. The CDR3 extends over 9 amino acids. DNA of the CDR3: TGCAGCGTTGGTTATGAGCAGTTCTTC. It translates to CSVGYEQFF.

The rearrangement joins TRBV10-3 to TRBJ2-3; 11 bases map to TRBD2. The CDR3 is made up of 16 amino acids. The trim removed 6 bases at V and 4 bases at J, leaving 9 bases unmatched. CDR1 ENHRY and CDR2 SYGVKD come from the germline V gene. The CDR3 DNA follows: TGTGCCATCAGCCAGGGACTAGCGGCAGGGGCAGATACGCAGTATTTT. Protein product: CAISQGLAAGADTQYF.

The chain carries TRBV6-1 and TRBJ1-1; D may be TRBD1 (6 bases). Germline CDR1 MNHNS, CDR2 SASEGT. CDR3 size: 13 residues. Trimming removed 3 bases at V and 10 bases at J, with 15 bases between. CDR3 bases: TGTGCCAGCAGTGATATAAGGGGGGTGCGAGCTTTCTTT. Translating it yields CASSDIRGVRAFF.

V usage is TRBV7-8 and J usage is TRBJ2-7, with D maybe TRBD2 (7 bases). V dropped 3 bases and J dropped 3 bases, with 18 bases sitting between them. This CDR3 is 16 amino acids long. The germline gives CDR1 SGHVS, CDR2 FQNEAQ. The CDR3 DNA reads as TGTGCCAGCAGCTTGGGCCCGACGGGGGGCAGCTACGAGCAGTACTTC. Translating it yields CASSLGPTGGSYEQYF.

The CDR3: CASSYRGASTGELFF. The CDR3 DNA follows: TGTGCCAGCAGTTACCGGGGGGCTAGCACCGGGGAGCTGTTTTTT. The V gene is TRBV6-2 or TRBV6-3, the J gene TRBJ2-2, with D possibly matching TRBD2 (7 bases). Germline V gene lookup returns CDR1 MNHEY and CDR2 SVGEGT. The CDR3 runs to 15 residues. The germline V and J ends were trimmed by 2 bases and 4 bases, with 11 bases remaining between them.

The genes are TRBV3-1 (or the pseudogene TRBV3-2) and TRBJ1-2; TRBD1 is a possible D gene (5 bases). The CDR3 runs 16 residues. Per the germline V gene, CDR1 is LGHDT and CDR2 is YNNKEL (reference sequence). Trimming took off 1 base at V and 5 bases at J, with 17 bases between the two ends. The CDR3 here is CASSQGSWPKGYGYTF. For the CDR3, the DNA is TGTGCCAGCAGCCAAGGGTCTTGGCCAAAGGGGTATGGCTACACCTTC.

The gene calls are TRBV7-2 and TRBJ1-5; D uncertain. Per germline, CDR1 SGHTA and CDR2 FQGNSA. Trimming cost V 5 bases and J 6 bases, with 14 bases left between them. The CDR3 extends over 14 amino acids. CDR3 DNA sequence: TGTGCCAGCAGCACCGGAAGGACGGGTCAGCCCCAGCATTTT. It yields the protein CASSTGRTGQPQHF.

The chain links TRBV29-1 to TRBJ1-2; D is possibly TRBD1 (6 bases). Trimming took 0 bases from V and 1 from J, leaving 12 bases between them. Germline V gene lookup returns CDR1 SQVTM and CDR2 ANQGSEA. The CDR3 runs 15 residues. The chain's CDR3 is CSVEEGQGINYGYTF. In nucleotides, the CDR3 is TGCAGCGTTGAAGAAGGGCAGGGGATTAACTATGGCTACACCTTC.

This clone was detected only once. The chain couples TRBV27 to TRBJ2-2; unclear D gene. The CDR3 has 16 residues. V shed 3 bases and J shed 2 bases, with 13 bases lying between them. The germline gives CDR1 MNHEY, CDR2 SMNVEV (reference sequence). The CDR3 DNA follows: TGTGCCAGCAGTTTTGAGAGGACCCCAAACACCGGGGAGCTGTTTTTT. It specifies CASSFERTPNTGELFF.

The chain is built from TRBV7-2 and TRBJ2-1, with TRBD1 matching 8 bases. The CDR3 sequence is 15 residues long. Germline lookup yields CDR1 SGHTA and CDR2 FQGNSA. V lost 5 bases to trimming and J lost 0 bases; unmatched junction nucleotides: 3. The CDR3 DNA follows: TGTGCCAGCAGCCCGGGACAGGCCTCCTACAATGAGCAGTTCTTC. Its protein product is CASSPGQASYNEQFF.

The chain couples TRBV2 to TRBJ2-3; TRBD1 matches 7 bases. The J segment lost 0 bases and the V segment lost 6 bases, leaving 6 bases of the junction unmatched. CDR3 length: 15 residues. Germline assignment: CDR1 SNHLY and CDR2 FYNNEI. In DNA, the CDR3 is TGTGCCAGCAGGCAGGGGGAAACTAGCACAGATACGCAGTATTTT. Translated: CASRQGETSTDTQYF.

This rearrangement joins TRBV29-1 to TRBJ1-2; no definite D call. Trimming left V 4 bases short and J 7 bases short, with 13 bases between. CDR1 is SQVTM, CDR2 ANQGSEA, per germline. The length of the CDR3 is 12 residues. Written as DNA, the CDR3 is TGCAGCGTTGTAAATCCAAGCCGTGGCTACACCTTC. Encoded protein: CSVVNPSRGYTF. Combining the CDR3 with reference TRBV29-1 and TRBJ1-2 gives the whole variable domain SAVISQKPSRDICQRGTSLTIQCQVDSQVTMMFWYRQQPGQSLTLIATANQGSEATYESGFVIDKFPISRPNLTFSTLTVSNMSPEDSSIYLCSVVNPSRGYTFGSGTRLTVV.

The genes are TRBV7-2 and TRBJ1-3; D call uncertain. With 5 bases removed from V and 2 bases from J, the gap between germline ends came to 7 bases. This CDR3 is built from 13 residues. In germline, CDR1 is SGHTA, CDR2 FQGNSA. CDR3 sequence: CASSRGPGNTIYF. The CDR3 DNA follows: TGTGCCAGCAGCCGAGGCCCTGGAAACACCATATATTTT.

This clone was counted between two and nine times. CDR3 protein: CASSQVEGMNSPLHF. The CDR3 region has the DNA TGCGCCAGCAGCCAAGTAGAGGGGATGAATTCACCCCTCCACTTT. The chain couples TRBV4-3 to TRBJ1-6; TRBD1 is a possible D gene (5 bases). The CDR3 consists of 15 residues. Trimming took off 1 base at V and 7 bases at J, with 11 bases between the two ends. Germline assignment: CDR1 LGHNA and CDR2 YSLEER.

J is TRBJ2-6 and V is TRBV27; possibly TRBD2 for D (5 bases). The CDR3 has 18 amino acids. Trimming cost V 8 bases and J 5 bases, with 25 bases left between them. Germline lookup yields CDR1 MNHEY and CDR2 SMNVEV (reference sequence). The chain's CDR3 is CASSGFSNLNPRANVLTF. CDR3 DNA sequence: TGTGCCAGCTCGGGGTTTTCAAACCTAAATCCCAGGGCCAACGTCCTGACTTTC.